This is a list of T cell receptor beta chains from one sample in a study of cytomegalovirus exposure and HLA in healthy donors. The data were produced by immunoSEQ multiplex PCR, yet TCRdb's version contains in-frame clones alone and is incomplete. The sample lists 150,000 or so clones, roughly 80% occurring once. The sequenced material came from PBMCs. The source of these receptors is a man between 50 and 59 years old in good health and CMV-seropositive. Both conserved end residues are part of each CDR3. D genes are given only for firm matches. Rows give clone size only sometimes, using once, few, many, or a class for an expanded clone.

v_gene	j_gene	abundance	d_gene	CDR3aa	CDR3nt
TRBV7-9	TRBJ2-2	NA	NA	CASSVMRANTGELFF	TGTGCCAGCAGCGTTATGAGGGCGAACACCGGGGAGCTGTTTTTT
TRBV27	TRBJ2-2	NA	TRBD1	CASSWDSNTGELFF	TGTGCCAGCAGCTGGGACAGTAACACCGGGGAGCTGTTTTTT
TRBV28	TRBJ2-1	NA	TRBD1	CASSLWGQGATNEQFF	TGTGCCAGCAGTTTATGGGGACAGGGGGCGACCAATGAGCAGTTCTTC
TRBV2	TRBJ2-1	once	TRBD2	CASSEGLAYNEQFF	TGTGCCAGCAGTGAAGGACTAGCATACAATGAGCAGTTCTTC
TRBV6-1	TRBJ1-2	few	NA	CASSGAETGGYTF	TGTGCCAGCAGTGGAGCGGAGACGGGTGGCTACACCTTC
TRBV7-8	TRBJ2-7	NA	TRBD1	CASSPGQGSREQYF	TGTGCCAGCAGCCCCGGACAGGGGTCACGCGAGCAGTACTTC
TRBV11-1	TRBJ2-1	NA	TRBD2	CASSPGLAGIYNEQFF	TGTGCCAGCAGCCCGGGACTAGCGGGGATCTACAATGAGCAGTTCTTC
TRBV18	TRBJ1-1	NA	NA	CASSPPGLRTEAFF	TGTGCCAGCTCACCACCCGGGTTGCGCACTGAAGCTTTCTTT
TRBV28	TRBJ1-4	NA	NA	CASSYGTREKLFF	TGTGCCAGCAGTTATGGGACACGTGAAAAACTGTTTTTT
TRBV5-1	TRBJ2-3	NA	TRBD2	CASSLAVAGGPSDTQYF	TGCGCCAGCAGCTTGGCCGTTGCGGGAGGGCCATCAGATACGCAGTATTTT
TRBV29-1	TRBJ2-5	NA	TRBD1	CSASDRVIWETQYF	TGCAGCGCCTCGGACAGGGTAATTTGGGAGACCCAGTACTTC
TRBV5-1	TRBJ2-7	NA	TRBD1	CASRPMNQGANEQYF	TGCGCCAGCAGACCCATGAACCAGGGGGCCAACGAGCAGTACTTC
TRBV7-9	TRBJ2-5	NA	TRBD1	CASSLGQGETQYF	TGTGCCAGCAGCTTAGGACAGGGGGAGACCCAGTACTTC
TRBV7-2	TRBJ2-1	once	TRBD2	CASSPGLVYNEQFF	TGTGCCAGCAGCCCTGGACTAGTCTACAATGAGCAGTTCTTC
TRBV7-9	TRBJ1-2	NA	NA	CASSLVGPGNYGYTF	TGTGCCAGCAGCTTAGTGGGTCCAGGGAACTATGGCTACACCTTC
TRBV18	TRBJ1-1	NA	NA	CASSPGQLENTEAFF	TGTGCCAGCTCACCAGGACAGCTCGAGAACACTGAAGCTTTCTTT
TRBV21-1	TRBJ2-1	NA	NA	CASNPAASYNEQFF	TGTGCCAGCAACCCCGCGGCCTCCTACAATGAGCAGTTCTTC
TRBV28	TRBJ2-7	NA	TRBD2	CASSLSAGGLREQYF	TGTGCCAGCAGTTTATCGGCGGGAGGGCTGAGGGAGCAGTACTTC
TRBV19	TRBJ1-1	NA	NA	CATSPMGGDTEAFF	TGTGCCACCTCCCCGATGGGGGGGGACACTGAAGCTTTCTTT
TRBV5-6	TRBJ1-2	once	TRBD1	CASSLQGAGNYGYTF	TGTGCCAGCAGCCTTCAGGGGGCCGGTAACTATGGCTACACCTTC
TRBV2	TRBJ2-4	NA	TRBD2	CAITPGGGIQYF	TGTGCCATCACACCGGGGGGAGGGATTCAGTACTTC
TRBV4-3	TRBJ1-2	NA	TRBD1	CASSQASQGDYGYTF	TGCGCCAGCAGCCAAGCTAGCCAGGGGGACTATGGCTACACCTTC
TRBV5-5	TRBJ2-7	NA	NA	CASSFDGNLNEQYF	TGTGCCAGCAGCTTCGACGGGAATCTCAACGAGCAGTACTTC
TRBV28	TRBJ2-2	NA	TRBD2	CASKAGGGFGGELFF	TGTGCCAGCAAGGCGGGAGGGGGTTTTGGCGGGGAGCTGTTTTTT
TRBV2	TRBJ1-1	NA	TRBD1	CASNPGQPSNTEAFF	TGTGCCAGCAACCCGGGACAGCCATCGAACACTGAAGCTTTCTTT
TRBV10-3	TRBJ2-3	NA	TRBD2	CAISESGLAGPSTDTQYF	TGTGCCATCAGTGAGTCCGGACTAGCGGGACCTAGCACAGATACGCAGTATTTT
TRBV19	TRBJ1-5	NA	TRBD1	CASSRTGSNQPQHF	TGTGCCAGTAGTAGGACAGGGTCAAATCAGCCCCAGCATTTT
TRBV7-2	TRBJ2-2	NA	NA	CASSQRDFGTGELFF	TGTGCCAGCAGCCAGAGGGACTTCGGCACCGGGGAGCTGTTTTTT
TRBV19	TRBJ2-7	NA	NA	CASSIRHTQASYEQYF	TGTGCCAGTAGTATCCGACACACACAGGCCTCCTACGAGCAGTACTTC
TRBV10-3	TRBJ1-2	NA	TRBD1	CAIGGQDRYGYTF	TGTGCCATCGGCGGACAGGATCGATATGGCTACACCTTC
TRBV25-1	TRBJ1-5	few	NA	CASRGTGYSNQPQHF	TGTGCCAGCAGGGGAACAGGGTATAGCAATCAGCCCCAGCATTTT
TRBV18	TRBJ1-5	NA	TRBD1	CASSPDRGYQPQHF	TGTGCCAGCTCACCTGACAGGGGCTATCAGCCCCAGCATTTT
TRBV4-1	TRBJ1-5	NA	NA	CASSQDPNQPQHF	TGCGCCAGCAGCCAAGATCCAAATCAGCCCCAGCATTTT
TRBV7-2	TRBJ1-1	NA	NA	CASSPSGNTEAFF	TGTGCCAGCAGCCCGTCAGGGAACACTGAAGCTTTCTTT
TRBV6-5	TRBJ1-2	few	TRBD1	CASSTGQAYGYTF	TGTGCCAGCAGTACGGGACAGGCCTATGGCTACACCTTC
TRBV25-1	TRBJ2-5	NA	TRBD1	CASTGTVEETQYF	TGTGCCAGCACCGGGACAGTTGAGGAGACCCAGTACTTC
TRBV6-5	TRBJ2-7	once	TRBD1	CASRRQGAGYEQYF	TGTGCCAGCAGACGACAGGGGGCAGGCTACGAGCAGTACTTC
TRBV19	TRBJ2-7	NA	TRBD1	CASSVVGQGDYEQYF	TGTGCCAGTAGTGTCGTCGGACAGGGGGATTACGAGCAGTACTTC
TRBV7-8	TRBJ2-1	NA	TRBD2	CASNPLAGGWDEQFF	TGTGCCAGCAACCCGTTAGCGGGAGGATGGGATGAGCAGTTCTTC
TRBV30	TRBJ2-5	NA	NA	CAWSGQVTQYF	TGTGCCTGGAGTGGCCAGGTGACCCAGTACTTC
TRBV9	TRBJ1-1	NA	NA	CASSVEAALNTEAFF	TGTGCCAGCAGCGTAGAGGCGGCCCTGAACACTGAAGCTTTCTTT